The 21 T cell receptor beta chains presented below share a single source sample, sequenced in a study of T-cell reconstitution after alpha-beta-depleted transplantation in children. Preparation of the TCRbeta library used unique molecular identifiers. MiXCR, applied by TCRdb to the PCR reads, yields one record per CDR3 protein. The table has over 80,000 distinct CDR3 sequences, around a quarter seen once. Source: PBMCs, taken before TCRalphabeta/CD19-depleted stem cell transplant. These receptors were taken from a boy aged 2-15 years with acute lymphoblastic leukemia, due to receive a stem cell transplant.

This sequence joins TRBV10-1 and TRBJ1-2; D is ambiguous. Germline V CDR1 and CDR2: WNHNN, SYGVQD (reference sequence). The CDR3 contains 15 residues. Between the trimmed V and J ends, which lost 7 bases and 8 bases, there was a span of 23 bases. CDR3 region: CASNPLFDTPNGYTF. CDR3 DNA: TGCGCCAGCAACCCCCTATTCGACACACCTAACGGCTACACCTTC.

The CDR3: CASSLEYPQGYTGELFF. Written as DNA, the CDR3 is TGTGCCAGCAGCTTGGAATACCCACAGGGCTACACCGGGGAGCTGTTTTTT. V is TRBV5-5 and J is TRBJ2-2; a weak D match, TRBD1 (6 bases). Germline lookup yields CDR1 SGHKS and CDR2 YYEKEE (reference sequence). The CDR3 is made up of 17 amino acids. The ends were cut back, 0 bases at V and 3 bases at J, with 15 bases in the middle. The variable domain in full, with the rest retrieved from reference TRBV5-5 and TRBJ2-2, is DAGVTQSPTHLIKTRGQQVTLRCSPISGHKSVSWYQQVLGQGPQFIFQYYEKEERGRGNFPDRFSARQFPNYSSELNVNALLLGDSALYLCASSLEYPQGYTGELFFGEGSRLTVL.

This clonotype was seen more than once but under ten times. The V call is TRBV6-5, the J call TRBJ2-2, with D possibly being TRBD1 (5 bases). Trimming pared 2 bases from V and 3 bases from J, leaving 10 bases between. The germline V gene encodes CDR1 MNHEY and CDR2 SVGAGI. The CDR3 spans 15 residues. CDR3 in amino acids: CASSYRTTDTGELFF. CDR3 nucleotides: TGTGCCAGCAGTTACAGGACAACCGACACCGGGGAGCTGTTTTTT.

A few counts support this clonotype. This rearrangement joins TRBV20-1 to TRBJ2-1; TRBD2 might be the D (7 bases). Germline loops: CDR1 DFQATT, CDR2 SNEGSKA (reference sequence). The length of the CDR3 is 13 residues. CDR3 residues: CRPSGGHYNEQFF. The DNA of the CDR3 is TGCAGGCCCTCGGGGGGACATTACAATGAGCAGTTCTTC.

There are a few counts of this clonotype. J is TRBJ2-1 and V is TRBV5-1; 7 positions agree with TRBD1. V lost 4 bases, J lost 0 bases, and 4 bases stayed unmatched. In germline, CDR1 is SGHRS, CDR2 YFSETQ. The CDR3 covers 15 residues. CDR3 protein: CASSTGQVSYNEQFF. The CDR3 nucleotides read TGCGCCAGCAGCACAGGACAGGTCTCCTACAATGAGCAGTTCTTC.

The rearrangement joins TRBV11-2 to TRBJ1-5, with D unresolved. Deletions cut 0 bases from V and 6 bases from J, with 6 bases between. The CDR3 runs 13 residues. The germline V gene encodes CDR1 SGHAT and CDR2 FQNNGV. In DNA form, the CDR3 reads TGTGCCAGCAGCTTAGAGATTGGTCAGCCCCAGCATTTT. Residues: CASSLEIGQPQHF.

The rearrangement uses TRBV9 and TRBJ2-1, with D hard to call. In germline, CDR1 is SGDLS, CDR2 YYNGEE. V lost 3 bases and J lost 8, with 15 bases in between. The CDR3 is 14 amino acids. The CDR3 spells CASSAGMVGDEQFF. The CDR3 DNA reads TGTGCCAGCAGCGCTGGCATGGTCGGCGATGAGCAGTTCTTC.

On this clonotype: Germline is not matched at one junction end, which may reflect a read error. This chain links TRBV30 with TRBJ2-3, with 9 positions matching TRBD2. This CDR3 is built from 14 residues. The germline V gene encodes CDR1 GTSNPN and CDR2 SVGIG (reference sequence). CDR3 in amino acids: CAWSVTSGGASQNF. CDR3 coding DNA: TGTGCCTGGAGTGTGACTAGCGGAGGGGCCAGTCAAAATTTT.

The chain carries TRBV3-1 and TRBJ2-3; weak D call: TRBD2 (5 bases). Germline values: CDR1 LGHDT, CDR2 YNNKEL (reference sequence). Trimming stripped 2 bases from V and 8 bases from J, with 8 bases between. This CDR3 is 12 amino acids long. The CDR3 nucleotides read TGTGCCAGCAGCCAAAACGGAGGTACGCAGTATTTT. This codes for CASSQNGGTQYF.

This clonotype turned up a few times. This chain uses TRBV7-2 with TRBJ2-5; D is perhaps TRBD1 (5 bases). This CDR3 spans 12 amino acids. The V and J ends lost 2 bases and 5 bases respectively, with 6 bases between them. The V gene's germline CDR1 is SGHTA and CDR2 FQGNSA. CDR3 amino acids: CASSLKGETQYF. The CDR3 DNA sequence: TGTGCCAGCAGCTTAAAGGGGGAGACCCAGTACTTC.

A few counts support this clonotype. The chain uses TRBV7-2 and TRBJ2-1; 7 bases map to TRBD2. Looked up from germline, CDR1 is SGHTA and CDR2 is FQGNSA. The CDR3 is 16 residues long. The ends lost 5 bases at V and 11 bases at J; junction bases unmatched: 18. The CDR3 DNA reads as TGTGCCAGCAGCCCAAGAGTCGCTAGCGGAGGGCTTCAGCAGTTCTTC. Its translation: CASSPRVASGGLQQFF. Combining the CDR3 with reference TRBV7-2 and TRBJ2-1 gives the whole variable domain GAGVSQSPSNKVTEKGKDVELRCDPISGHTALYWYRQSLGQGLEFLIYFQGNSAPDKSGLPSDRFSAERTGGSVSTLTIQRTQQEDSAVYLCASSPRVASGGLQQFFGPGTRLTVL.

In this sample, this clonotype turned up a few times. The chain recombines TRBV20-1 with TRBJ2-1, with a weak D call TRBD1 (6 bases). Germline V lookup: CDR1 DFQATT, CDR2 SNEGSKA (reference sequence). V gave up 5 bases and J gave up 0 bases, with 8 bases separating them. This CDR3 is built from 13 residues. The CDR3 sequence: CSADRSSYNEQFF. The CDR3, as DNA: TGCAGTGCTGACAGGAGCTCCTACAATGAGCAGTTCTTC.

This sequence joins TRBV5-1 and TRBJ2-1; the match to TRBD2 covers 8 bases. The V gene end was trimmed by 0 bases and the J gene end by 1 base; junction bases not matched to a gene: 3. Germline V gene sequence: CDR1 SGHRS, CDR2 YFSETQ. This CDR3 region has 16 residues. CDR3 protein: CASSLALAESYNEQFF. The CDR3 coding sequence is TGCGCCAGCAGCTTGGCACTAGCGGAATCCTACAATGAGCAGTTCTTC.

The gene calls are TRBV6-5 and TRBJ2-1, with D maybe TRBD2 (5 bases). CDR3 length equals 15 residues. Germline loops: CDR1 MNHEY, CDR2 SVGAGI. V was cut by 4 bases and J by 3 bases, with 13 bases left in between. In DNA, the CDR3 is TGTGCCAGCAGTTCGAGGCGGACTCACTACAATGAGCAGTTCTTC. It specifies CASSSRRTHYNEQFF.

This clonotype appeared a few times. The chain has TRBV6-1 and TRBJ2-7; unclear D gene. Germline assignment: CDR1 MNHNS and CDR2 SASEGT. V was clipped by 7 bases and J by 6 bases, with 10 bases between them. The CDR3 covers 11 residues. CDR3 DNA: TGTGCCAGCAAAGAGATCGGCGAGCAGTACTTC. It codes for CASKEIGEQYF.

The CDR3: CASSSGPAGADTQYF. The CDR3 bases are TGCGCCAGCAGCTCGGGACCAGCGGGAGCAGATACGCAGTATTTT. The genes are TRBV5-1 and TRBJ2-3, with TRBD2 matching 8 bases. The CDR3 runs 15 residues. Per the germline V gene, CDR1 is SGHRS and CDR2 is YFSETQ. The V segment lost 3 bases and the J segment 4 bases; nucleotides outside the gene matches: 7.

This clonotype appeared many times. The chain uses TRBV29-1 and TRBJ1-1; 8 nucleotides match TRBD1. This CDR3 has 14 amino acids. The junction had 11 bases not matched to a gene; V was cut back by 7 bases and J by 4 bases. Germline CDR1 reads SQVTM; CDR2 reads ANQGSEA. Here the CDR3 DNA reads TGCAGCGCTTCCCGACAGGGGTTTGGCACTGAAGCTTTCTTT. Translating it yields CSASRQGFGTEAFF.

This clonotype was recorded at least ten times. This rearrangement joins TRBV28 to TRBJ2-6; 7 nucleotides line up with TRBD1. Trimming took 4 bases from V and 0 from J; bases not matched to a gene: 3. CDR1 MDHEN and CDR2 SYDVKM come from the germline V gene. The CDR3 is 16 amino acids. Here the CDR3 reads CASSSGTVSGANVLTF. DNA for the CDR3: TGTGCCAGCAGTTCAGGGACAGTCTCTGGGGCCAACGTCCTGACTTTC.

Many counts were recorded for this clonotype. CDR3 residues: CASSGRGEQFF. CDR3 nucleotides: TGTGCCAGCAGCGGTCGTGGGGAGCAGTTCTTC. The chain employs TRBV7-2 and TRBJ2-1; D remains ambiguous. V gave up 5 bases and J gave up 10 bases, with 9 bases separating them. This CDR3 is built from 11 residues. CDR1 and CDR2 from the germline V gene are SGHTA and FQGNSA.

This clonotype was observed a few times. V usage is TRBV12-3 or TRBV12-4 and J usage is TRBJ1-6; TRBD1 might be the D (5 bases). CDR3 length equals 14 residues. V was shortened by 8 bases and J by 5 bases, with 13 bases between the two germline ends. The CDR3 loop reads CASSLTENNSPLHF. The DNA of the CDR3 is TGTGCCAGCTCCCTGACAGAGAATAATTCACCCCTCCACTTT.

This clonotype was observed at least ten times. The chain has TRBV28 and TRBJ1-2, with TRBD1 matching over 7 bases. This CDR3 is built from 14 residues. V dropped 6 bases and J dropped 1; count of bases not matched to a gene: 5. From germline, CDR1 is MDHEN and CDR2 SYDVKM. The CDR3 protein is CASSQDRVNYGYTF. The DNA for the CDR3 is TGTGCCAGCAGCCAAGACAGGGTTAACTATGGCTACACCTTC.